The clone carrying this T cell receptor beta chain was seen repeatedly, ten times or more. The antigen is not known. This specimen comes from a study of human T cells and chemical hapten exposure. In the study overall: Sensitization used 2% DPC on around 2 cm by around 2 cm upper inner arm skin. 0.01% DPC was applied to the upper back in patch tests, which were read at 6 days. Study-wide results and caveats: Large CDR3 similarity clusters arose significantly more often from expanded TCRs than from controls.

What the library attached to individual cDNA molecules were unique molecular identifiers. TCRdb analysed the RACE reads with MiXCR anew, one entry per CDR3 protein. The sample has 75,000 to 90,000 distinct CDR3 sequences, about 6.8% seen once. Time point defined: patch test 1, 2 weeks after DPC sensitization. As for treatment: therapeutic diphenylcyclopropenone sensitization with weekly scalp DPC. Trimming took off 4 bases at V and 7 bases at J, with 17 bases between the two ends. Germline-derived CDR1 and CDR2 are SGHTA and FQGNSA. The CDR3 contains 15 residues. This material consisted of whole blood, taken in connection with sensitization to the hapten diphenylcyclopropenone (DPC). The receptor comes from a woman aged 25 to 39 with alopecia areata. Some clones in this sample may be carry-over from other donors' samples. V gene TRBV7-2 combines with J gene TRBJ2-1, with D perhaps matching TRBD1 or TRBD2 (5 bases each). CDR3 region: CASSSPGRLRNEQFF. CDR3 DNA: TGTGCCAGCAGCTCTCCGGGACGCCTGAGGAATGAGCAGTTCTTC.